This T cell receptor (beta chain) was sequenced during a study of T cells in Graves' hyperthyroidism and ophthalmopathy. Study-level information: Peripheral blood collection took place at initial diagnosis, before any treatment.

Ophthalmopathy patients had moderate-to-severe active disease, CAS ≥3, NOSPECS ≥4, and disease duration under 3 months. Orbital computed tomography and thyroid ultrasound, together with serum TRAb and thyroxine and clinical symptoms, were used for diagnoses. Fresh peripheral blood, 10 ml, yielded the PBMCs. Germline-derived CDR1 and CDR2 are DFQATT and SNEGSKA (reference sequence). The V gene lost 3 bases and the J gene lost 1 base, with 3 bases spanning the gap. The CDR3 has 11 residues. RNA transcripts were the template for amplifying TCR beta CDR3 regions. HTBI primers drove first-round RT-PCR of the TCR CDR3. Using its own MiXCR run on the multiplex PCR reads, TCRdb lists one record per CDR3 protein. The sample holds about 270,000 distinct CDR3 sequences, 22% seen once.

The sequence was obtained from a man in his thirties or forties with Graves' ophthalmopathy. The chain employs TRBV20-1 and TRBJ2-5; D remains unclear. Sample: blood. CDR3 amino acids: CSASGQETQYF. CDR3 in DNA: TGCAGTGCTAGCGGCCAAGAGACCCAGTACTTC.